Listed below are T cell receptor beta chains from one sample, sequenced in a study of blood T cells in healthy people across ages. One entry per CDR3 protein results from TCRdb running MiXCR on the 5' RACE reads. The sample yields around 1,000,000 distinct CDR3 sequences, almost 25% seen once. These data also featured in a second study, about T cells of mothers and their children.

The specimen sequenced was blood. Receptor source: a girl aged 2 to 9 in good health. Each CDR3 is given with its conserved first and last residue. D genes are given only for firm matches. Where a row states a size, it is once, few, many or the class of an expanded clone; other rows omit it.

d_call clone_size j_call v_call cdr3_aa cdr3_nt
TRBD1 - TRBJ2-7 TRBV27 CASSDRAREQYF TGTGCCAGCAGTGACAGGGCCCGCGAGCAGTACTTC
- - TRBJ2-7 TRBV10-3 CAISSGGSYEQYF TGTGCCATCAGTTCCGGGGGCTCCTACGAGCAGTACTTC
- - TRBJ2-5 TRBV12-3/TRBV12-4 CASGNEETQYF TGTGCCAGCGGTAATGAAGAGACCCAGTACTTC
- few TRBJ1-1 TRBV25-1 CASSDRYDEAFF TGTGCCAGCAGTGACCGGTACGATGAAGCTTTCTTT
- - TRBJ2-7 TRBV29-1 CSVVWGQNLGEQYF TGCAGCGTTGTGTGGGGCCAGAACCTGGGTGAGCAGTACTTC
TRBD2 - TRBJ2-7 TRBV20-1 CSATPGLAVNEQYF TGCAGTGCAACCCCGGGACTAGCGGTAAACGAGCAGTACTTC
- - TRBJ1-4 TRBV19 CASRPTGLPNEKLFF TGTGCCAGTAGGCCTACAGGTCTCCCGAATGAAAAACTGTTTTTT
- many TRBJ2-7 TRBV7-8 CASSLGDFYEQYF TGTGCCAGCAGCTTGGGGGACTTCTACGAGCAGTACTTC
- - TRBJ2-1 TRBV20-1 CSAQRDTNNEQFF TGCAGTGCACAAAGGGACACCAACAATGAGCAGTTCTTC
- few TRBJ1-2 TRBV28 CASWTTTNYGYTF TGTGCCAGCTGGACAACGACTAACTATGGCTACACCTTC
- few TRBJ1-2 TRBV5-1 CASSLGGVPYGYTF TGCGCCAGCAGCTTGGGAGGCGTCCCCTATGGCTACACCTTC
TRBD1 few TRBJ2-5 TRBV6-6 CASLQGAAQETQYF TGTGCCAGCTTACAGGGGGCAGCGCAAGAGACCCAGTACTTC
- few TRBJ2-5 TRBV9 CASSVGVGGQETQYF TGTGCCAGCAGCGTAGGAGTGGGTGGGCAAGAGACCCAGTACTTC
- - TRBJ2-5 TRBV27 CASLQGAQYF TGTGCCAGCCTCCAAGGGGCCCAGTACTTC
- - TRBJ2-5 TRBV12-3/TRBV12-4 CASSIYPGETQYF TGTGCCAGCAGCATCTACCCTGGGGAGACCCAGTACTTC
TRBD2 many TRBJ2-7 TRBV4-1 CASSQTPGLAGTNEQYF TGCGCCAGCAGCCAAACGCCGGGACTAGCGGGGACTAACGAGCAGTACTTC
- few TRBJ2-5 TRBV4-2 CASSQDHETQYF TGTGCCAGCAGCCAAGATCATGAGACCCAGTACTTC
- - TRBJ2-1 TRBV29-1 CSVIRESVEQFF TGCAGCGTTATCCGGGAGAGTGTTGAGCAGTTCTTC
- few TRBJ1-2 TRBV29-1 CSVVGANYGYTF TGCAGCGTTGTAGGGGCTAACTATGGCTACACCTTC
TRBD2 few TRBJ2-3 TRBV7-2 CASSRYPSGGGTDTQYF TGTGCCAGCAGCCGATACCCTAGCGGGGGAGGGACAGATACGCAGTATTTT
- few TRBJ2-5 TRBV29-1 CSVRRGVQETQYF TGCAGCGTTCGCCGAGGGGTCCAAGAGACCCAGTACTTC
TRBD1 few TRBJ1-6 TRBV7-2 CASSLALTGADNSPLHF TGTGCCAGCAGCTTAGCCCTGACAGGGGCGGATAATTCACCCCTCCACTTT
TRBD1 - TRBJ2-6 TRBV7-9 CASTRQGVPSGANVLTF TGTGCCAGCACCCGACAGGGGGTGCCCTCTGGGGCCAACGTCCTGACTTTC
TRBD1 few TRBJ2-7 TRBV7-2 CASSRIQGQPYF TGTGCCAGCAGCCGCATACAGGGGCAGCCATACTTC
TRBD1 few TRBJ2-2 TRBV12-3/TRBV12-4 CASSKGGYTGELFF TGTGCCAGCAGTAAAGGGGGCTACACCGGGGAGCTGTTTTTT
- - TRBJ2-7 TRBV29-1 CSVGGGAPYEQYF TGCAGCGTTGGTGGTGGGGCCCCCTACGAGCAGTACTTC
- few TRBJ2-7 TRBV4-2 CASSQVGRGYEQYF TGTGCCAGCAGCCAAGTCGGGAGAGGCTACGAGCAGTACTTC